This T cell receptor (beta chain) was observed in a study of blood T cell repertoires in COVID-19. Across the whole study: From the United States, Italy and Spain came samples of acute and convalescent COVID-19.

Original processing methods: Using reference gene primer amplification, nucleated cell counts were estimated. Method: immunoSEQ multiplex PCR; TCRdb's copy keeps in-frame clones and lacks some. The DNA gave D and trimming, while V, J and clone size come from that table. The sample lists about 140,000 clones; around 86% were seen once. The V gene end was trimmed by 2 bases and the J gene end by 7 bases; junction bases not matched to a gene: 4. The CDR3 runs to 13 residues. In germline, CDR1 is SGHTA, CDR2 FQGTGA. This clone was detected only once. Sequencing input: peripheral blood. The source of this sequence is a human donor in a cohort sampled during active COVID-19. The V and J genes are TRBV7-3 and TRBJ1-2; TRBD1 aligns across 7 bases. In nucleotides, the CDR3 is TGTGCCAGCAGCTTAGAAGGGGGCGGTGGCTACACCTTC. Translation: CASSLEGGGGYTF.